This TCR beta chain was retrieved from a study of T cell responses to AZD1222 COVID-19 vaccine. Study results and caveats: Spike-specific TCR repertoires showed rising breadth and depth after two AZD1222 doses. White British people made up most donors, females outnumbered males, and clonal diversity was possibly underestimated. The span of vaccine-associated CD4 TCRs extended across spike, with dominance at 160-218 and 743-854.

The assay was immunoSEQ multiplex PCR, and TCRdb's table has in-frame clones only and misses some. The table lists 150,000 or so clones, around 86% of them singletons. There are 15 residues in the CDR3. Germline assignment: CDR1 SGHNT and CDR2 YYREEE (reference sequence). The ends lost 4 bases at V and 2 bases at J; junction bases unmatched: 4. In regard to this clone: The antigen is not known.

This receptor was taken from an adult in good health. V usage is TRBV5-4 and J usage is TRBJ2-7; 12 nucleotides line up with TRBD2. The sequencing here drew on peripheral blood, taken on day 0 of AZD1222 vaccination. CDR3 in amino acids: CASSIGLAGPYEQYF. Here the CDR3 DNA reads TGTGCCAGCAGCATAGGACTAGCGGGGCCCTACGAGCAGTACTTC.